This TCR beta chain was sequenced in a study of glioma-infiltrating T cells after dendritic cell vaccination. Study-level background: Autologous tumor lysate was loaded overnight onto monocyte-derived dendritic cells grown about seven days with IL-4 and GM-CSF.

The CDR3 contains 14 residues. V shed 0 bases and J 2 bases; nucleotides not matched to a gene: 1. Germline V gene lookup returns CDR1 PRHDT and CDR2 FYEKMQ (reference sequence). Measured with immunoSEQ multiplex PCR; TCRdb has only the in-frame clones, and not every one. The repertoire holds roughly 51,000 clones, with less than 90% as singletons. Fresh-frozen tumor tissue and more than two years of survival data were available for all. The receptor comes from a human donor with glioblastoma. V is TRBV13 and J is TRBJ2-7; 7 bases line up with TRBD1. The input for sequencing was blood, taken before dendritic cell vaccination. For the CDR3, the DNA is TGTGCCAGCAGCTTAGGAACAGGGGCCTACGAGCAGTACTTC. Translation: CASSLGTGAYEQYF.